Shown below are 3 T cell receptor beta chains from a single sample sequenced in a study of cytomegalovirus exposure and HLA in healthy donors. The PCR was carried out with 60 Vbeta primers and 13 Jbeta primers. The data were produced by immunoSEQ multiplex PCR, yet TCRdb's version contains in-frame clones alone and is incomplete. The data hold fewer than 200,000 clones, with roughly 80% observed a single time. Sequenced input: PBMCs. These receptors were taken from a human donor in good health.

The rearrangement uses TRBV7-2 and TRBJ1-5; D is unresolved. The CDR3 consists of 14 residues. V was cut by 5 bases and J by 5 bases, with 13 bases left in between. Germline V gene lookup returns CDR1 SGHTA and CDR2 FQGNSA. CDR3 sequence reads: CASSLTGGDQPQHF. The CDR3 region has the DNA TGTGCCAGCAGCCTCACGGGCGGGGATCAGCCCCAGCATTTT.

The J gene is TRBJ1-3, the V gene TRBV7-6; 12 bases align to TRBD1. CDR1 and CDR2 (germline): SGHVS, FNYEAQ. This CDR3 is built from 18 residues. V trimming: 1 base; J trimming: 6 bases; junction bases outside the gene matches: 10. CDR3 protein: CASSLGDRGLSWENTIYF. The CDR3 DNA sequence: TGTGCCAGCAGCTTAGGGGACAGGGGGCTAAGTTGGGAAAACACCATATATTTT. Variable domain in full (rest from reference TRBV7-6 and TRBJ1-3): GAGVSQSPRYKVTKRGQDVALRCDPISGHVSLYWYRQALGQGPEFLTYFNYEAQQDKSGLPNDRFSAERPEGSISTLTIQRTEQRDSAMYRCASSLGDRGLSWENTIYFGEGSWLTVV.

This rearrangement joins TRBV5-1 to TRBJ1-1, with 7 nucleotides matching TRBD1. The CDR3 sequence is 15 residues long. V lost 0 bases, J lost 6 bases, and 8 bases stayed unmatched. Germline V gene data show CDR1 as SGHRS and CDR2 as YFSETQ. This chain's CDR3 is CASSLVVTGSAEAFF. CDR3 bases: TGCGCCAGCAGCTTGGTGGTGACAGGGAGCGCTGAAGCTTTCTTT.